The present TCR beta chain was sequenced within a study of response to subunit inactivated influenza vaccine (dated by TCRdb to the late 2010s). Context from the whole study: The study used deep quantitative T cell receptor repertoire profiling to track responses to a trivalent subunit inactivated influenza vaccine.

V is trimmed back by 6 bases and J by 3 bases, and the junction contains 10 bases that no gene match accounts for. The CDR3 measures 16 amino acids from cysteine to phenylalanine. Kept here is only the CDR3 DNA, which spans 48 bases and is read in frame from base 1. In the germline V gene (reference sequence), CDR1 corresponds to DFQATT and CDR2 to SNEGSKA. Libraries were constructed by RT-PCR. TCRdb names Illumina HiSeq 2500 as the instrument used. The public reads were run again by TCRdb, first through fastp at Q25 and then through MiXCR, and only productive beta chains were kept. Rows matching on CDR3 protein sequence are summarized as one entry with the most common DNA and genes. The sample includes 200,000 to 250,000 distinct CDR3 sequences, with over 9% observed a single time. Of the sample, less than 8.5% is held by the ten largest clones. Worth noting for this clonotype: Its antigen has not been determined. Per-base quality was not reported, and no clone a single base away is much larger than it.

General conclusions and limits of the study: The authors proposed that each seasonal influenza vaccination may bring in only a limited number of new T cells.

This material consisted of non-naive T cells sorted from PBMCs, taken less than 15 days before vaccination. The intended sense of this specimen's cell subset or site label: memory T cell fraction. The receptor was isolated from a man aged 50-59 years who received an inactivated influenza vaccine. Donor details come from another sample of the same person, matched by shared clones. The V gene is TRBV20-1 and the J gene is TRBJ2-7; 14 middle bases align to TRBD2. The DNA is TGCAGTGCCCTCCACGGACTAGCGGGGGGCGACTACGAGCAGTACTTC. Translated, this gives CSALHGLAGGDYEQYF.